One and the same sample provided the 19 T cell receptor beta chains below, sequenced in a study of shared clonotypes between healthy human individuals. TCRdb's copy holds only in-frame clones and misses some; the assay was immunoSEQ multiplex PCR. The repertoire holds approximately 500,000 clones, with about three quarters as singletons. Sequenced input: PBMCs. The source of these receptors is a woman aged 40 to 55 in good health. Some clones in this sample may be carry-over from other donors' samples.

The chain has TRBV7-9 and TRBJ1-1; 7 nucleotides line up with TRBD1. Trimming cost V 5 bases and J 1 base; bases outside gene matches: 7. Germline V gene data show CDR1 as SEHNR and CDR2 as FQNEAQ (reference sequence). This CDR3 contains 15 residues. For the CDR3, the DNA is TGTGCCAGCAGCGATTCCCAGGGGGAGAACACTGAAGCTTTCTTT. Translated, it gives CASSDSQGENTEAFF. Full variable domain (remainder filled in from reference TRBV7-9 and TRBJ1-1): DTGVSQNPRHKITKRGQNVTFRCDPISEHNRLYWYRQTLGQGPEFLTYFQNEAQLEKSRLLSDRFSAERPKGSFSTLEIQRTEQGDSAMYLCASSDSQGENTEAFFGQGTRLTVV.

The genes are TRBV2 and TRBJ2-7; 9 bases match TRBD1. This CDR3 has 14 amino acids. Germline V gene data show CDR1 as SNHLY and CDR2 as FYNNEI. Trimming at V came to 4 bases and at J to 1 base, leaving 2 bases not matched to a gene. The CDR3 DNA follows: TGTGCCAGCAGTGGGACAGGGGTATCCTACGAGCAGTACTTC. It specifies CASSGTGVSYEQYF.

The chain uses TRBV6-5 and TRBJ2-7; 8 bases are a match to TRBD2. The CDR3 has 15 residues. Per germline, CDR1 MNHEY and CDR2 SVGAGI. V lost 6 bases, J lost 3 bases, and 10 bases stayed unmatched. Written as DNA, the CDR3 is TGTGCCAGCAGATCGAGGGAGCGGGGGCTCTACGAGCAGTACTTC. Protein product: CASRSRERGLYEQYF.

Comments on this clone: With a far larger clone one base away, a read error is the likely cause. This chain uses TRBV7-9 with TRBJ1-5; D is unclear. Looked up from germline, CDR1 is SEHNR and CDR2 is FQNEAQ (reference sequence). The ends were cut back, 1 base at V and 0 bases at J, with 7 bases in the middle. The CDR3 runs 15 residues. CDR3 loop: CASSLGRLSNQPQHF. In DNA form, the CDR3 reads TGTGCCAGCAGCTTAGGCAGGCTTAGCAATCAGCCCCAGCATTTT.

This clone occurred once. This sequence joins TRBV28 and TRBJ1-1; 7 bases align to TRBD1. The CDR3 runs to 16 residues. J lost 1 base, V lost 5 bases, and 10 bases had no gene match. In germline, CDR1 is MDHEN, CDR2 SYDVKM. As DNA, the CDR3 is TGTGCCAGCAGTCCCCCGACAGGGAGTGGGAACACTGAAGCTTTCTTT. It codes for CASSPPTGSGNTEAFF.

This clone was observed a handful of times. The chain employs TRBV5-1 and TRBJ2-7, with TRBD2 matching 10 bases. Trimming removed 4 bases from V and 3 bases from J; junction bases left unmatched: 13. This CDR3 spans 17 amino acids. Germline V gene lookup returns CDR1 SGHRS and CDR2 YFSETQ. The CDR3 sequence: CASSPAGGTSEIYEQYF. CDR3 coding DNA: TGCGCCAGCAGCCCCGCCGGTGGGACTAGCGAGATCTACGAGCAGTACTTC.

This clone was seen just once. The J gene is TRBJ2-1, the V gene TRBV5-5; the match to TRBD2 covers 9 bases. The ends lost 2 bases at V and 8 bases at J; junction bases unmatched: 5. Germline V gene sequence: CDR1 SGHKS, CDR2 YYEKEE (reference sequence). This CDR3 is 14 amino acids long. The chain's CDR3 is CASSFGLAGYEQFF. The CDR3 DNA reads TGTGCCAGCAGCTTTGGCCTAGCGGGATATGAGCAGTTCTTC.

The rearrangement uses TRBV9 and TRBJ2-1, with a weak D call TRBD2 (6 bases). The V end was cut by 2 bases, the J end by 6 bases, with 24 bases between. There are 18 residues in the CDR3. From germline, CDR1 is SGDLS and CDR2 YYNGEE. The CDR3 DNA sequence: TGTGCCAGCAGCGTTCACCCTAGGGGACTCGGATCTAGCAATGAGCAGTTCTTC. This gives the protein CASSVHPRGLGSSNEQFF.

With regard to this clone: Other DNA sequences within the sample encode an identical CDR3. The chain is built from TRBV7-2 and TRBJ2-7, with D unresolved. Germline V gives CDR1 SGHTA, CDR2 FQGNSA. Between the trimmed V and J ends, which lost 1 base and 5 bases, there was a span of 3 bases. The CDR3 is 11 amino acids. The CDR3 is CASSLVHEQYF. For the CDR3, the DNA is TGTGCCAGCAGCTTAGTCCACGAGCAGTACTTC. The full variable domain, completed using reference TRBV7-2 and TRBJ2-7, is GAGVSQSPSNKVTEKGKDVELRCDPISGHTALYWYRQSLGQGLEFLIYFQGNSAPDKSGLPSDRFSAERTGGSVSTLTIQRTQQEDSAVYLCASSLVHEQYFGPGTRLTVT.

The chain links TRBV19 to TRBJ1-2; 12 bases are a match to TRBD1. Germline V gene lookup returns CDR1 LNHDA and CDR2 SQIVND (reference sequence). The CDR3 loop spans 17 amino acids. V shed 8 bases and J 6 bases; nucleotides not matched to a gene: 16. CDR3 bases: TGTGCCAGTGGCTCATCCGGGACAGGGGGCTTTAGGGATGGCTACACCTTC. This sequence encodes CASGSSGTGGFRDGYTF.

This chain joins TRBV7-6 and TRBJ2-2; 12 bases agree with TRBD2. Per germline, CDR1 SGHVS and CDR2 FNYEAQ. Losses at the gene ends were 0 bases for V and 5 bases for J; bases not matched to a gene: 7. The CDR3 length is 18 residues. CDR3 bases: TGTGCCAGCAGCTTAGCCGCGCCAGGACTAGCGGGAACCGGGGAGCTGTTTTTT. Translation gives CASSLAAPGLAGTGELFF. Variable domain in full (rest from reference TRBV7-6 and TRBJ2-2): GAGVSQSPRYKVTKRGQDVALRCDPISGHVSLYWYRQALGQGPEFLTYFNYEAQQDKSGLPNDRFSAERPEGSISTLTIQRTEQRDSAMYRCASSLAAPGLAGTGELFFGEGSRLTVL.

The chain recombines TRBV14 with TRBJ1-5, with a possible D match to TRBD1 (6 bases). The CDR3 covers 13 residues. V lost 4 bases, J lost 4 bases, and 8 bases lay in between. In germline, CDR1 is SGHDN, CDR2 FVKESK. CDR3 sequence: CASSLTGNQPQHF. Written as DNA, the CDR3 is TGTGCCAGCAGCCTGACAGGAAATCAGCCCCAGCATTTT.

This clone was picked up a small number of times. The chain carries TRBV5-6 and TRBJ2-7; no reliable D call. Between the trimmed V and J ends, which lost 1 base and 3 bases, there was a span of 5 bases. The CDR3 covers 12 residues. Germline CDR1 reads SGHDT; CDR2 reads YYEEEE. The CDR3 bases are TGTGCCAGCAGCTTGATCGGCTACGAGCAGTACTTC. Its translation: CASSLIGYEQYF.

Worth noting for this clone: Additional DNA sequences in this sample encode the identical CDR3. J is TRBJ2-1 and V is TRBV5-4, with unresolved D. Germline-derived CDR1 and CDR2 are SGHNT and YYREEE (reference sequence). The V end was cut by 0 bases, the J end by 9 bases, with 4 bases between. This CDR3 is built from 11 residues. For the CDR3, the DNA is TGTGCCAGCAGCTTGGGAGGTGAGCAGTTCTTC. Its translation: CASSLGGEQFF.

This clone has a count of ten or more. The V and J genes are TRBV5-1 and TRBJ2-7; TRBD1 matches 7 bases. The V and J ends lost 4 bases and 3 bases, in that order; junction bases with no gene match: 10. The CDR3 has 15 residues. Germline CDR1 SGHRS, CDR2 YFSETQ. The CDR3 loop is CASSTDGQEIYEQYF. DNA of the CDR3: TGCGCCAGCAGCACAGACGGACAGGAAATCTACGAGCAGTACTTC.

In regard to this clone: Mismatch with germline at one junction end may stem from a read error. This chain connects TRBV20-1 to TRBJ2-3; 11 positions agree with TRBD2. CDR3 length: 11 amino acids. Germline V CDR1 and CDR2: DFQATT, SNEGSKA (reference sequence). CDR3 protein: CSASGRDTQYF. DNA for the CDR3: TGCAGCGCTAGCGGGAGGGATACGCAGTATTTT.

The gene calls are TRBV28 and TRBJ2-5; tentative D call: TRBD2 (5 bases). This CDR3 contains 13 residues. Per the germline V gene, CDR1 is MDHEN and CDR2 is SYDVKM. Trimming removed 10 bases from V and 4 bases from J, with 16 bases in between. The CDR3 reads CATEGWLGETQYF. In nucleotides, the CDR3 is TGTGCCACCGAGGGATGGTTGGGAGAGACCCAGTACTTC.

This chain links TRBV19 with TRBJ2-3, with D possibly matching TRBD1 (5 bases). The length of the CDR3 is 15 residues. The germline gives CDR1 LNHDA, CDR2 SQIVND (reference sequence). Trimming left V 1 base short and J 1 base short, with 9 bases between. The CDR3 sequence is CASSIGGYGTDTQYF. The CDR3 nucleotides read TGTGCCAGTAGTATAGGGGGCTATGGCACAGATACGCAGTATTTT.

The V gene is TRBV7-9, the J gene TRBJ2-4; D remains unclear. V shed 0 bases and J shed 1 base, with 4 bases lying between them. This CDR3 has 14 residues. The germline V gene has CDR1 SEHNR and CDR2 FQNEAQ (reference sequence). The CDR3 DNA follows: TGTGCCAGCAGCTTAGCTTCGGCCAAAAACATTCAGTACTTC. Translating gives CASSLASAKNIQYF.